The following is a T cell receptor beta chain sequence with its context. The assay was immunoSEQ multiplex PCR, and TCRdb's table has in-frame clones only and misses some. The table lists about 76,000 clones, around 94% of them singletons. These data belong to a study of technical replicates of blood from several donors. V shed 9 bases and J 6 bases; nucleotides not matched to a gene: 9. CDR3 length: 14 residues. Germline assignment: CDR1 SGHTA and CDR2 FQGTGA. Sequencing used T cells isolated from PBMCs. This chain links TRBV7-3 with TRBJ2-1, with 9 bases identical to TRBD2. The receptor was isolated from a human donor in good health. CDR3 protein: CASSPGLAFNEQFF. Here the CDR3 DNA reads TGTGCCAGTTCTCCGGGACTAGCCTTCAATGAGCAGTTCTTC.